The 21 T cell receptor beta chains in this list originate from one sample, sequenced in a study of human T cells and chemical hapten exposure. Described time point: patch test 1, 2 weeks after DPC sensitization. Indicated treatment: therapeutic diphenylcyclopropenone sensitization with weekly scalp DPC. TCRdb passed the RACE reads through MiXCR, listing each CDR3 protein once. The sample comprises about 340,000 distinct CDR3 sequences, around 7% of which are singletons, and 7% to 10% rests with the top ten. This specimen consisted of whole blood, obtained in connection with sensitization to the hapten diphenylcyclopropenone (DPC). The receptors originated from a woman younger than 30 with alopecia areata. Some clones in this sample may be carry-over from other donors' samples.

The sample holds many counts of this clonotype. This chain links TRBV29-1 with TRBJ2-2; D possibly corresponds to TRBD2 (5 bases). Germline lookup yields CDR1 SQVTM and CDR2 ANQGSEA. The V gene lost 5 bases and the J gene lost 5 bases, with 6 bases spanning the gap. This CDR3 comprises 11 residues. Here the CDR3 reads CSVSGTGELFF. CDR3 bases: TGCAGCGTTTCGGGAACCGGGGAGCTGTTTTTT.

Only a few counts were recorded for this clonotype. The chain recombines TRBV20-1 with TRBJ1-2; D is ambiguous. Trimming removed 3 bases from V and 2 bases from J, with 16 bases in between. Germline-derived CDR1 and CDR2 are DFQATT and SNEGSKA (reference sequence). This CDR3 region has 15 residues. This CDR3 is CSASGETHSNYGYTF. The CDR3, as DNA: TGCAGTGCTAGCGGGGAGACTCATTCCAACTATGGCTACACCTTC.

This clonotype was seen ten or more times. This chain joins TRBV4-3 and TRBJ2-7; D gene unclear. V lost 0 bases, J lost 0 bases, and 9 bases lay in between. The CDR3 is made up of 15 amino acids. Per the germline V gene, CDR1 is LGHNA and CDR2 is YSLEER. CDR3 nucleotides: TGCGCCAGCAGCCAAGAGGCTTTGAGCTCCTACGAGCAGTACTTC. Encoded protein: CASSQEALSSYEQYF.

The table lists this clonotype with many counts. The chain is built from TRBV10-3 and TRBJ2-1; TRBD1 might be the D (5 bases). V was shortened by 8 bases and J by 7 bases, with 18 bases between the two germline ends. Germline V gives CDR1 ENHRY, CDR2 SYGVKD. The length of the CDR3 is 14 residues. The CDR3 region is CAIRPDSSSNEQFF. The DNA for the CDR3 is TGTGCCATCCGGCCCGACAGTAGTAGTAATGAGCAGTTCTTC.

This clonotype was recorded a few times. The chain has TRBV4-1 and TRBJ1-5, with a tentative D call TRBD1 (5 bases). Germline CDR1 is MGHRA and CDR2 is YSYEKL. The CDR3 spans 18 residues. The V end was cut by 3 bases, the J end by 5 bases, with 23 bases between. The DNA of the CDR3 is TGCGCCAGCAGCCAGCTACCGACTCCTTTTGGGGCTTATCAGCCCCAGCATTTT. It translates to CASSQLPTPFGAYQPQHF.

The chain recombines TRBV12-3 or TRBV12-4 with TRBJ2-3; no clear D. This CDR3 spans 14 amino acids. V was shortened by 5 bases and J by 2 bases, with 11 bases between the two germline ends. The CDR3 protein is CASSGEGSTDTQYF. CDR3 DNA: TGTGCCAGCAGTGGCGAAGGGTCCACAGATACGCAGTATTTT.

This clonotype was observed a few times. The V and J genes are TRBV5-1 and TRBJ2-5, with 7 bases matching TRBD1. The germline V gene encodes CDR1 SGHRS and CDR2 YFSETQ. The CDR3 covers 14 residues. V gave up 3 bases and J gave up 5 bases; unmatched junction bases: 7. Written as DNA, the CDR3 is TGCGCCAGCAGCTCCCTGACAGGGTACGAGACCCAGTACTTC. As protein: CASSSLTGYETQYF. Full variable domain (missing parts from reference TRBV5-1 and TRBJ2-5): KAGVTQTPRYLIKTRGQQVTLSCSPISGHRSVSWYQQTPGQGLQFLFEYFSETQRNKGNFPGRFSGRQFSNSRSEMNVSTLELGDSALYLCASSSLTGYETQYFGPGTRLLVL.

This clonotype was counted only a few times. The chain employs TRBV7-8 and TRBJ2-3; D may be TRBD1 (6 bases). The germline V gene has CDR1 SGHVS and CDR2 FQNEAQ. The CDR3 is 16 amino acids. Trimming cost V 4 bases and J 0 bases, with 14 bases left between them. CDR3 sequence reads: CASSSRMDRSTDTQYF. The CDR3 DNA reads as TGTGCCAGCAGCTCCCGAATGGACAGAAGCACAGATACGCAGTATTTT.

CDR3 sequence: CASTPPAGEKLFF. For the CDR3, the DNA is TGTGCCAGCACCCCTCCGGCAGGGGAAAAACTGTTTTTT. This rearrangement joins TRBV12-3 or TRBV12-4 to TRBJ1-4; D may be TRBD1 (5 bases). The V and J ends lost 7 bases and 8 bases respectively, with 14 bases between them. This CDR3 region has 13 residues.

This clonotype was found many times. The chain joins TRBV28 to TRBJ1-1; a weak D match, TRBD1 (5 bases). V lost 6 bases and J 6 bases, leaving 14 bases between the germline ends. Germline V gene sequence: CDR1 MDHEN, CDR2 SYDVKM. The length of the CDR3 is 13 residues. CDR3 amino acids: CASREIRDAEAFF. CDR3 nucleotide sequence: TGTGCCAGCAGAGAAATCAGGGACGCTGAAGCTTTCTTT.

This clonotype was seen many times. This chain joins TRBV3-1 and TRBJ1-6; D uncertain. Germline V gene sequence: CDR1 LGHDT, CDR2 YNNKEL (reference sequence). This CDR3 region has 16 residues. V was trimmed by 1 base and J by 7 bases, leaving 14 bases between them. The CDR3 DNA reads TGTGCCAGCAGCCAAGGTCTGGGTTCTGGAAATTCACCCCTCCACTTT. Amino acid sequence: CASSQGLGSGNSPLHF.

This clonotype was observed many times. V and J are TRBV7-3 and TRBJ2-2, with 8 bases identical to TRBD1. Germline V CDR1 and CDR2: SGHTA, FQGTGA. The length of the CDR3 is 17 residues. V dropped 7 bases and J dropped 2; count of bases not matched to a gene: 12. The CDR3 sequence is CASTAGSGQENTGELFF. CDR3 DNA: TGTGCCAGCACCGCAGGGTCGGGACAGGAAAACACCGGGGAGCTGTTTTTT.

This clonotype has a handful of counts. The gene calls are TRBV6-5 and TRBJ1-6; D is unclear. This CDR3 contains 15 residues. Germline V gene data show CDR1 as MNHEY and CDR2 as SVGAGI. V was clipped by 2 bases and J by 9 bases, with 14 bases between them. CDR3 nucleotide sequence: TGTGCCAGCAGTTACGGTTCGACAATGGGTTCACCCCTCCACTTT. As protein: CASSYGSTMGSPLHF.

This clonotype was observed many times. As DNA, the CDR3 is TGTGCCAGCAGCCCGGGGACACTTAATAGCAATCAGCCCCAGCATTTT. Amino acid sequence: CASSPGTLNSNQPQHF. The chain carries TRBV7-9 and TRBJ1-5; a possible D gene is TRBD1 (6 bases). The CDR3 length is 16 residues. CDR1 is SEHNR and CDR2 is FQNEAQ in the germline V gene (reference sequence). V lost 5 bases, J lost 0 bases, and 14 bases lay in between.

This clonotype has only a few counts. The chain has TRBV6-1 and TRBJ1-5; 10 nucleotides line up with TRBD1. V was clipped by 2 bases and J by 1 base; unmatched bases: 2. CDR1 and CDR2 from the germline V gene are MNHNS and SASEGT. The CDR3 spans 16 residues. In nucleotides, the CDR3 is TGTGCCAGCAGTGAATCGGACAGGGGGAGCAATCAGCCCCAGCATTTT. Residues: CASSESDRGSNQPQHF.

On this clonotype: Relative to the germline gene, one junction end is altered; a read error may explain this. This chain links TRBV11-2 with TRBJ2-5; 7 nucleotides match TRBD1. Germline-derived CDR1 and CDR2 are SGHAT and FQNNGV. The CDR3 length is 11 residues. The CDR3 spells CASSLTGTAIF. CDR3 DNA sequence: TGTGCCAGCAGCTTAACCGGGACAGCTATCTTC.

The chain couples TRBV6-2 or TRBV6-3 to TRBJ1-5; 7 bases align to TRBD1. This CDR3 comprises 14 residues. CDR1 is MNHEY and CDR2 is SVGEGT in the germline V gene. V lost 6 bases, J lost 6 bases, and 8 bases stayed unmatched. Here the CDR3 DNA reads TGTGCCAGCAGCCTAGACAGGGATGGTCAGCCCCAGCATTTT. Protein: CASSLDRDGQPQHF.

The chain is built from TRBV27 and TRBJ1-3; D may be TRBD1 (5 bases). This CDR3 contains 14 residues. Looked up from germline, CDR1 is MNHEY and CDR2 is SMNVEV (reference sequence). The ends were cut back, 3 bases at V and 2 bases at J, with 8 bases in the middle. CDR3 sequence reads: CASSFGGAGNTIYF. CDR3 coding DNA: TGTGCCAGCAGTTTCGGGGGGGCTGGAAACACCATATATTTT.

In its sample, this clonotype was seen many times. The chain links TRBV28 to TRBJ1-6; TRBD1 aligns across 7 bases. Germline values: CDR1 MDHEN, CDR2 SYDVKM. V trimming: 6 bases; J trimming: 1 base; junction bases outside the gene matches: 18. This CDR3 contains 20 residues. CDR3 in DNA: TGTGCCAGCAGGGACCCACCCGGGACAGTGAGGGGTTCCTATAATTCACCCCTCCACTTT. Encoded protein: CASRDPPGTVRGSYNSPLHF.

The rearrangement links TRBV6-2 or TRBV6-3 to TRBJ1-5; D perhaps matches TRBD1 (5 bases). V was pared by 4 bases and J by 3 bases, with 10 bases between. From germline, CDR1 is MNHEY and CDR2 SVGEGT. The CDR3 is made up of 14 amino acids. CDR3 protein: CASSFGTINQPQHF. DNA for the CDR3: TGTGCCAGCAGTTTCGGGACGATCAATCAGCCCCAGCATTTT.

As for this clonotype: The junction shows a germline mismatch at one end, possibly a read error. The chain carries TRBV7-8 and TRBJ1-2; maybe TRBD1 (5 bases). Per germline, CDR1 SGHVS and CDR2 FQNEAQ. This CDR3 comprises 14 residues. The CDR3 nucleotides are TGTGCCAGCAGCTTAGATAGGGGAAACTTTGGCTACACCTTC. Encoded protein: CASSLDRGNFGYTF.